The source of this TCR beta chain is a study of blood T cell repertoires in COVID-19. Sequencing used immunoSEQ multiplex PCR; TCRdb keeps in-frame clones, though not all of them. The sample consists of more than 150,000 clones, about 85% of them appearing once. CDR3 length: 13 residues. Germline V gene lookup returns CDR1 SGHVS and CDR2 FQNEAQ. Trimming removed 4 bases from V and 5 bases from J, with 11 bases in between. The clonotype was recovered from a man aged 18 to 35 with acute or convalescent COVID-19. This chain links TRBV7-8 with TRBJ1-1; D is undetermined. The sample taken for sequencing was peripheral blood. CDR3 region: CASSSELRTEAFF. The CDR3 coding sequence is TGTGCCAGCAGCTCCGAACTCCGGACTGAAGCTTTCTTT.